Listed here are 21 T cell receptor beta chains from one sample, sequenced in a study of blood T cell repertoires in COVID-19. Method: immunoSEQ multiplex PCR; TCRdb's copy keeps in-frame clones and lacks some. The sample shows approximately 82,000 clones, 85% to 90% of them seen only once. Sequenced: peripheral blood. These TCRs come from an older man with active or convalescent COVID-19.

CDR3 sequence reads: CASSGGTASYEQYF. DNA of the CDR3: TGCGCCAGCAGCGGAGGGACAGCCTCCTACGAGCAGTACTTC. This chain links TRBV5-1 with TRBJ2-7; the D gene is possibly TRBD1 (7 bases). V was cut by 4 bases and J by 0 bases, with 11 bases left in between. CDR1 and CDR2 from the germline V gene are SGHRS and YFSETQ. This CDR3 spans 14 amino acids.

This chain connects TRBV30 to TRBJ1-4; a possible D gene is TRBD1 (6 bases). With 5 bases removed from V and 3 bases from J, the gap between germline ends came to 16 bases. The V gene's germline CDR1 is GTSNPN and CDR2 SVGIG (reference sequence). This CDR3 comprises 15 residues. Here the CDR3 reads CAWDAPGGSNEKLFF. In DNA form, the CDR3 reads TGTGCCTGGGACGCCCCGGGGGGCTCTAATGAAAAACTGTTTTTT.

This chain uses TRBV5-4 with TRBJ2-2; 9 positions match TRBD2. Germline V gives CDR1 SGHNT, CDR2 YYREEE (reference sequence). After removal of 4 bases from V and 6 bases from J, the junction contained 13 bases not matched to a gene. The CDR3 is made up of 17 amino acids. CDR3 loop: CASSPPAGGGTAGELFF. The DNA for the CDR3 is TGTGCCAGCAGCCCTCCAGCGGGGGGCGGGACGGCCGGGGAGCTGTTTTTT.

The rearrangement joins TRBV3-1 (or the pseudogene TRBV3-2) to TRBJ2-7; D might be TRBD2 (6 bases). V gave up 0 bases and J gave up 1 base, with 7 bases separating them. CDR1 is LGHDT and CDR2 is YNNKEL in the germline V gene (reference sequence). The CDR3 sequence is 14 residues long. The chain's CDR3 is CASSQEGGSYEQYF. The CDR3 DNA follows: TGTGCCAGCAGCCAAGAAGGAGGGTCCTACGAGCAGTACTTC.

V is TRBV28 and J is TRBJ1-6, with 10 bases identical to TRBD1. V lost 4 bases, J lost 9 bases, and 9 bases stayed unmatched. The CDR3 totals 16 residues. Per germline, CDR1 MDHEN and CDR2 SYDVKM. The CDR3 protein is CASSSTGQGVGSPLHF. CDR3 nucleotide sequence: TGTGCCAGCAGTTCTACCGGACAGGGGGTTGGTTCACCCCTCCACTTT. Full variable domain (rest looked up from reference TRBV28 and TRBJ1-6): DVKVTQSSRYLVKRTGEKVFLECVQDMDHENMFWYRQDPGLGLRLIYFSYDVKMKEKGDIPEGYSVSREKKERFSLILESASTNQTSMYLCASSSTGQGVGSPLHFGNGTRLTVT.

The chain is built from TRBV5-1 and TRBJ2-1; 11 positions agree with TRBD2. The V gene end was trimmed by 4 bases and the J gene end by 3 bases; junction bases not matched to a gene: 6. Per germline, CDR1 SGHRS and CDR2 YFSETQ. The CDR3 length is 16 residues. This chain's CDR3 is CASSPLAGGNYNEQFF. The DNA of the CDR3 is TGCGCCAGCAGCCCGCTAGCGGGAGGTAACTACAATGAGCAGTTCTTC.

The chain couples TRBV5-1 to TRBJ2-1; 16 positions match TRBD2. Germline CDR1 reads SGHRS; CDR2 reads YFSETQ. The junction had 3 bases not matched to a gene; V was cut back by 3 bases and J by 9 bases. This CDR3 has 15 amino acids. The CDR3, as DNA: TGCGCCAGCAGCTCGGGACTAGCGGGAGGGGGTGAGCAGTTCTTC. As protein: CASSSGLAGGGEQFF.

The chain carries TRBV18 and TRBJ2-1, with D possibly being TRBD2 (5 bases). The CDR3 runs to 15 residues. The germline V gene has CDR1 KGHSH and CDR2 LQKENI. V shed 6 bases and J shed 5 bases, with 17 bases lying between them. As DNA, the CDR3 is TGTGCCAGCTCCCCGATGCCCGGGATCAACAATGAGCAGTTCTTC. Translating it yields CASSPMPGINNEQFF.

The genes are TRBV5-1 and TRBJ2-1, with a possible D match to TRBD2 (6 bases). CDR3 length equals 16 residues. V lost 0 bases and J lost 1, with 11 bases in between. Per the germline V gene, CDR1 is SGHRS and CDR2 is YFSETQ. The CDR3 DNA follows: TGCGCCAGCAGCTTGGGATCTAGCGCGTCCTACAATGAGCAGTTCTTC. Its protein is CASSLGSSASYNEQFF.

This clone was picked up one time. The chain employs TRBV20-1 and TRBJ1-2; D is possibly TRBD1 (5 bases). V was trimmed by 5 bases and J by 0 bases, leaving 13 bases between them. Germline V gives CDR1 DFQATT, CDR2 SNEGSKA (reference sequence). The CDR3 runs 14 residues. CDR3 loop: CSAGGGGANYGYTF. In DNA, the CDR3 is TGCAGTGCTGGTGGGGGGGGAGCTAACTATGGCTACACCTTC.

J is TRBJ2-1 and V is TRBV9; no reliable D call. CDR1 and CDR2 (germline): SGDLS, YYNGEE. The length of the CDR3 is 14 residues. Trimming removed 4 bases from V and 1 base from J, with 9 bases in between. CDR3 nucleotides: TGTGCCAGCAGCCCCCGGAGTTCCTACAATGAGCAGTTCTTC. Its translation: CASSPRSSYNEQFF. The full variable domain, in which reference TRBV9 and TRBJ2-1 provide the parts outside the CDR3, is DSGVTQTPKHLITATGQRVTLRCSPRSGDLSVYWYQQSLDQGLQFLIQYYNGEERAKGNILERFSAQQFPDLHSELNLSSLELGDSALYFCASSPRSSYNEQFFGPGTRLTVL.

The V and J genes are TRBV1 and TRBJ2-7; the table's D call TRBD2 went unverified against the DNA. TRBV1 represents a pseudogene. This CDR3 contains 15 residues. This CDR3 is CTSSQVRREEGEQYF. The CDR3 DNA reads TGCACCAGCAGCCAAGTCCGGCGGGAGGAGGGCGAGCAGTACTTC.

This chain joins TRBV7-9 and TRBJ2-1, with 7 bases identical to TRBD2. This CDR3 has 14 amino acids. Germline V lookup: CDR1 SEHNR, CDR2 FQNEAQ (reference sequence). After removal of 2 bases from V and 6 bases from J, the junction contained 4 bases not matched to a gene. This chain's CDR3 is CASSLPIAGNEQFF. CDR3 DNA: TGTGCCAGCAGCTTACCAATAGCGGGCAATGAGCAGTTCTTC.

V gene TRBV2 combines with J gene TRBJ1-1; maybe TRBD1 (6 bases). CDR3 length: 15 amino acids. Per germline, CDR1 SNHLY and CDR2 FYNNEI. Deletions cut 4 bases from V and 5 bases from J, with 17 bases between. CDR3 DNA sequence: TGTGCCAGCAGTGTAGGGGGGGGCATAGGGACTGAAGCTTTCTTT. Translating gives CASSVGGGIGTEAFF.

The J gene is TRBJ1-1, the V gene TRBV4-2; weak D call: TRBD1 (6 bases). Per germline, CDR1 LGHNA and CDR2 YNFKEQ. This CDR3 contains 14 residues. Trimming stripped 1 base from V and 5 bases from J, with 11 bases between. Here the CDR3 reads CASSQVQGSTEAFF. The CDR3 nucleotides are TGTGCCAGCAGCCAAGTCCAGGGGTCGACTGAAGCTTTCTTT.

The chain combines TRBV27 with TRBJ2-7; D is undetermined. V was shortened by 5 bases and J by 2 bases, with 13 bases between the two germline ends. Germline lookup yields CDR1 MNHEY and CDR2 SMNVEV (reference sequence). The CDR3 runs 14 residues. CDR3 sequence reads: CASSHSSAPYEQYF. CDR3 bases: TGTGCCAGCAGTCATAGCAGCGCACCCTACGAGCAGTACTTC.

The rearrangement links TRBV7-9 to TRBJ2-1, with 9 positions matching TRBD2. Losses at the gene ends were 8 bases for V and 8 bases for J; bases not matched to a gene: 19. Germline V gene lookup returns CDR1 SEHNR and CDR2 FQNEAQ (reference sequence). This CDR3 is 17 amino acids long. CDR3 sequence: CASHMAGLAIRSDEQFF. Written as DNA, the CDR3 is TGTGCCAGCCATATGGCCGGACTAGCGATAAGATCAGATGAGCAGTTCTTC.

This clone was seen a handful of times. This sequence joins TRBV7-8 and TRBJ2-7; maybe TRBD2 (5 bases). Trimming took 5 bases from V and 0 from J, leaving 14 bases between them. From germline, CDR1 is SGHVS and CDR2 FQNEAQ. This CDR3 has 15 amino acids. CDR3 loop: CASSPGGESSYEQYF. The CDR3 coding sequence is TGTGCCAGCAGCCCCGGAGGCGAAAGCTCCTACGAGCAGTACTTC. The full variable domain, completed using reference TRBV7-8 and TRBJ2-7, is GAGVSQSPRYKVAKRGQDVALRCDPISGHVSLFWYQQALGQGPEFLTYFQNEAQLDKSGLPSDRFFAERPEGSVSTLKIQRTQQEDSAVYLCASSPGGESSYEQYFGPGTRLTVT.

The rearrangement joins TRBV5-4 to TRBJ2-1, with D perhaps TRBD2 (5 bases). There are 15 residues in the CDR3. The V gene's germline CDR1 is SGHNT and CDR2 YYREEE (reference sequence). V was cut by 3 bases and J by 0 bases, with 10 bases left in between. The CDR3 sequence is CASSSSTNSYNEQFF. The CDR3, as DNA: TGTGCCAGCAGCTCTAGCACGAACTCCTACAATGAGCAGTTCTTC.

CDR3 sequence: CASSAGTSEETQYF. CDR3 sequence (DNA): TGCGCCAGCAGCGCTGGGACTAGTGAAGAGACCCAGTACTTC. The genes are TRBV5-1 and TRBJ2-5; 8 bases are a match to TRBD2. The CDR3 extends over 14 amino acids. Germline V CDR1 and CDR2: SGHRS, YFSETQ. The V gene end was trimmed by 4 bases and the J gene end by 3 bases; junction bases not matched to a gene: 5. Combining the CDR3 with reference TRBV5-1 and TRBJ2-5 gives the whole variable domain KAGVTQTPRYLIKTRGQQVTLSCSPISGHRSVSWYQQTPGQGLQFLFEYFSETQRNKGNFPGRFSGRQFSNSRSEMNVSTLELGDSALYLCASSAGTSEETQYFGPGTRLLVL.

CDR3 nucleotide sequence: TGTGCCAGCAGCTCGGGACAGGGTATTGTATATTCACCCCTCCACTTT. Protein: CASSSGQGIVYSPLHF. The chain recombines TRBV28 with TRBJ1-6; 9 nucleotides agree with TRBD1. Germline CDR1 MDHEN, CDR2 SYDVKM. This CDR3 has 16 amino acids. V was clipped by 6 bases and J by 8 bases; unmatched bases: 11.